This note documents a single TCR beta chain sequence. Its antigen has not been determined. No base quality values were provided; no much bigger clone lies one nucleotide off. The sample is drawn from a study of post-analysis software for immune sequencing data (dated by TCRdb to 2014 to 2015). Study-wide context: Recorded disease courses included relapsing-remitting, secondary progressive and progressive-relapsing multiple sclerosis, with some patients lacking subtype annotation. The patient repertoires were set against 11 previously published healthy control repertoires from donors whose ages ranged from about 6 to 26 years. A subset of samples was prepared in parallel using single-end sample barcoding, then pooled and co-amplified after Illumina adapter ligation.

The CDR3 runs 15 amino acids, cysteine and phenylalanine included. CDR3 DNA only is kept here, 45 bases in frame from base 1. The method was PCR. The sequencer listed for this sample is Illumina HiSeq 2500. Unique molecular identifiers were incorporated into TCR beta cDNA libraries to reduce PCR and sequencing biases. Every 1 to 10 million input T cells yielded roughly 0.5 million cDNA molecules, meaning each molecule approximated one T cell. Patient libraries were prepared and sequenced with the same protocol used for the earlier healthy control dataset. Samples belonging to the same batch were prepared together, multiplexed and sequenced on a shared HiSeq lane. The paper's processing steps were these. MIGEC was used to process the raw barcoded reads, and molecular identifier groups with only a single read were discarded before consensus assembly and CDR3 extraction. VDJtools was used for post-analysis of the clonotype tables, and diversity was normalized by down-sampling every dataset to the size of the smallest sample. In repertoire overlap clustering, CDR3 amino acid sequences, but not nucleotide sequences, were matched to correct batch-related cross-sample contamination. TCRdb cleaned the public reads at Q25 with fastp, built clones with MiXCR and kept in-frame beta chains. For every CDR3 protein sequence, its rows merge into one entry that carries the most common genes and DNA. TCRdb's processing, not the authors', yielded these V and J calls. For this sample the table gives a few hundred thousand distinct CDR3 sequences, of which roughly 45% were detected only once. The ten largest account for around an eighth of the sample.

Broad study findings and their caveats: When samples were clustered directly using the F measure, samples prepared in the same batch co-clustered strongly, which prompted a batch-effect correction. The multiple sclerosis patient group was slightly younger than the control group. Patients showed significantly higher frequencies than controls for about 5 TRBV segments, among them TRBV5-6, TRBV5-1 and TRBV20-1. Compared with controls, multiple sclerosis patients had significantly lower normalized Chao1 diversity, a finding suggesting substantial peripheral T-cell clonal expansion.

To demonstrate the VDJtools post-analysis software, the study profiled TCR beta repertoires from the peripheral blood of approximately twelve young patients with multiple sclerosis. The multiple sclerosis patients were children and adolescents between roughly 6 and 17 years of age. The chain links TRBV12-3 or TRBV12-4 with TRBJ2-4, with TRBD1 matching 11 junction bases. The assigned J gene may be wrong: the sequence end matches TRBJ2-5 better. The source is a girl aged 5-17 years with multiple sclerosis. The sample consisted of blood. The CDR3 sequence is CASRGQGAYQETQYF. The DNA is as follows: TGTGCCAGCAGAGGACAGGGGGCTTATCAAGAGACCCAGTACTTC.